This T cell receptor beta chain is from a study of blood T cell repertoires in COVID-19. Authors' data handling: Estimates of nucleated cell counts were drawn from the amplification of reference gene primers. The table came from immunoSEQ multiplex PCR; TCRdb's copy has only in-frame clones and leaves some out. V and J calls and clone size are given by that table; D and trimming were obtained from the DNA. This table has almost 200,000 clones, roughly 90% appearing once. Recruits, aged roughly 18 to 95 years, lived in some 25 US areas. Grouping used clinical history reported by participants in a survey and questionnaire. Cohort 3 recovery required two negative PCRs, clearance, or symptom resolution. This CDR3 spans 13 amino acids. Germline V CDR1 and CDR2: SGDLS, YYNGEE. Trimming pared 4 bases from V and 9 bases from J, leaving 14 bases between.

The material sequenced was PBMCs or T cells enriched from blood (not recorded which). J is TRBJ1-5 and V is TRBV9; D may be TRBD1 (5 bases). The receptor's source is a young woman who had recovered from COVID-19. The CDR3: CASSSSRDWPQHF. CDR3 sequence (DNA): TGTGCCAGCAGCTCCTCCAGGGATTGGCCCCAGCATTTT.